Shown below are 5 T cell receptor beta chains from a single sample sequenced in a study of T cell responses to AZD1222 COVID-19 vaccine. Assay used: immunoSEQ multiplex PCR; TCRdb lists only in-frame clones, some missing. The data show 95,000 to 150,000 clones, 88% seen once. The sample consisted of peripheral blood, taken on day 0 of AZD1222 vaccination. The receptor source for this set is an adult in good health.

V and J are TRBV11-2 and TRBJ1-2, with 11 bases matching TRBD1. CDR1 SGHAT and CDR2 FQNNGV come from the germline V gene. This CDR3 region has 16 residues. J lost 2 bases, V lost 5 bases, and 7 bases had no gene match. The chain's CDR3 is CASSPAGTGGNYGYTF. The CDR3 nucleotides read TGTGCCAGCAGCCCTGCCGGGACAGGGGGAAACTATGGCTACACCTTC.

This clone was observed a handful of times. CDR3 nucleotide sequence: TGTGCCAGCTCACCGGATGGGGGGCGAATTGGCTACACCTTC. Its protein product is CASSPDGGRIGYTF. The genes are TRBV18 and TRBJ1-2, with a tentative D call TRBD1 (6 bases). The CDR3 loop spans 14 amino acids. V lost 3 bases and J lost 7, with 15 bases in between. From germline, CDR1 is KGHSH and CDR2 LQKENI.

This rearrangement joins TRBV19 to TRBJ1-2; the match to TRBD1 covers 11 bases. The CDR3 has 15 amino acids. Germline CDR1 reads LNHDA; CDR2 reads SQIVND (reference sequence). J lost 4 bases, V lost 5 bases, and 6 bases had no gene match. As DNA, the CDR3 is TGTGCCAGTAGTCTACAAGGGACAGGGGGCTATGGCTACACCTTC. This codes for CASSLQGTGGYGYTF.

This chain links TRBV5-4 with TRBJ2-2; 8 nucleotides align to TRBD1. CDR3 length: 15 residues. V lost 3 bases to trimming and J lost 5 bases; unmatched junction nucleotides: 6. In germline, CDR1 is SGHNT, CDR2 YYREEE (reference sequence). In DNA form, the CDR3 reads TGTGCCAGCAGCTATGGACAGGGAGTTACCGGGGAGCTGTTTTTT. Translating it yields CASSYGQGVTGELFF.

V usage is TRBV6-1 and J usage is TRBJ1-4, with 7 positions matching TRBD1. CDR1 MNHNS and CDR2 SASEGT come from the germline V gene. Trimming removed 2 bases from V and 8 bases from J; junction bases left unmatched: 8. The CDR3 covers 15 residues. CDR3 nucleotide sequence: TGTGCCAGCAGTGAATTAACAGGGGTTTACGAAAAACTGTTTTTT. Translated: CASSELTGVYEKLFF.